Shown below are 32 T cell receptor beta chains from a single sample sequenced in a study of response to subunit inactivated influenza vaccine. TCRdb reanalysed the RT-PCR reads using MiXCR and keeps one entry per CDR3 protein. The sample contains over 750,000 distinct CDR3 sequences, approximately 21% of which appear only once. Source: PBMCs from blood, taken 5 days after vaccination. The source of these receptors is a man in his fifties or sixties who received an inactivated influenza vaccine.

The rearrangement uses TRBV19 and TRBJ2-2; D not certain. V shed 1 base and J shed 1 base, with 4 bases lying between them. Germline values: CDR1 LNHDA, CDR2 SQIVND (reference sequence). The CDR3 has 14 residues. The CDR3 coding sequence is TGTGCCAGTAGTATAGTTGGGAACACCGGGGAGCTGTTTTTT. This codes for CASSIVGNTGELFF.

The chain combines TRBV7-2 with TRBJ1-1; a possible D gene is TRBD1 (6 bases). The CDR3 loop spans 13 amino acids. Trimming removed 5 bases from V and 7 bases from J, with 14 bases in between. Germline assignment: CDR1 SGHTA and CDR2 FQGNSA. CDR3 coding DNA: TGTGCCAGCAGCCCAGGGGTGCGGCGTGAAGCTTTCTTT. It translates to CASSPGVRREAFF.

This clonotype was seen repeatedly, ten times or more. The chain employs TRBV4-2 and TRBJ2-2; 7 bases are a match to TRBD1. Trimming took 8 bases from V and 1 from J; bases not matched to a gene: 4. This CDR3 comprises 14 residues. Germline CDR1 is LGHNA and CDR2 is YNFKEQ. In DNA, the CDR3 is TGTGCCAGCTCTCGGGACAGGAACACCGGGGAGCTGTTTTTT. Protein: CASSRDRNTGELFF.

The chain has TRBV27 and TRBJ2-3; 10 positions agree with TRBD1. Unmatched junction bases numbered 6, after V lost 5 bases and J lost 4 bases. This CDR3 comprises 15 residues. CDR1 is MNHEY and CDR2 is SMNVEV in the germline V gene (reference sequence). The CDR3 bases are TGTGCCAGCAGTCCCCGGGACAGGGGAGCAGATACGCAGTATTTT. Its translation is CASSPRDRGADTQYF.

This clonotype was detected only a few times. J is TRBJ2-1 and V is TRBV4-2, with unresolved D. Per the germline V gene, CDR1 is LGHNA and CDR2 is YNFKEQ. The germline V and J ends were trimmed by 3 bases and 4 bases, with 13 bases remaining between them. CDR3 length: 15 amino acids. CDR3 protein: CASSHHASEYNEQFF. CDR3 nucleotide sequence: TGTGCCAGCAGCCACCACGCTTCGGAATACAATGAGCAGTTCTTC.

The gene calls are TRBV20-1 and TRBJ2-5; TRBD2 agrees at 12 bases. This CDR3 is built from 16 residues. Looked up from germline, CDR1 is DFQATT and CDR2 is SNEGSKA (reference sequence). V shed 3 bases and J 1 base; nucleotides not matched to a gene: 6. This CDR3 reads CSARTGLAGSQETQYF. The CDR3 DNA reads as TGCAGTGCTAGGACCGGACTAGCGGGGTCCCAAGAGACCCAGTACTTC.

There are a few counts of this clonotype. This chain uses TRBV29-1 with TRBJ2-1, with D possibly being TRBD1 or TRBD2 (5 bases each). V lost 7 bases, J lost 6 bases, and 16 bases lay in between. Looked up from germline, CDR1 is SQVTM and CDR2 is ANQGSEA. The CDR3 covers 13 residues. In nucleotides, the CDR3 is TGCAGCGGGGACCTAGCCCTTGGCAATGAGCAGTTCTTC. Its translation is CSGDLALGNEQFF.

The chain is built from TRBV9 and TRBJ2-7; 10 bases align to TRBD2. This CDR3 spans 17 amino acids. Trimming at V came to 0 bases and at J to 4 bases, leaving 10 bases not matched to a gene. Germline values: CDR1 SGDLS, CDR2 YYNGEE. CDR3 region: CASSVAAGLARHYEQYF. The CDR3 coding sequence is TGTGCCAGCAGCGTAGCGGCGGGACTAGCGAGGCATTACGAGCAGTACTTC.

V is TRBV16 and J is TRBJ2-7; the match to TRBD2 covers 9 bases. Looked up from germline, CDR1 is KGHSY and CDR2 is FQNENV. Germline trimming cut 3 bases from V and 2 bases from J; bases unmatched to any gene: 8. This CDR3 spans 16 amino acids. For the CDR3, the DNA is TGTGCCAGCAGCCACCCCAGCGGGGGGAAAACCTACGAGCAGTACTTC. Protein product: CASSHPSGGKTYEQYF.

This clonotype was counted only a few times. This sequence joins TRBV30 and TRBJ2-3, with TRBD1 as a possible D gene (5 bases). The V gene lost 4 bases and the J gene lost 10 bases, with 18 bases spanning the gap. The CDR3 loop spans 13 amino acids. Per the germline V gene, CDR1 is GTSNPN and CDR2 is SVGIG (reference sequence). The CDR3 is CAWNPQGSTSQYF. The DNA for the CDR3 is TGTGCCTGGAATCCGCAGGGCTCCACATCGCAGTATTTT.

This clonotype showed up just a few times. This chain joins TRBV12-3 or TRBV12-4 and TRBJ1-3; TRBD1 is a possible D gene (5 bases). The CDR3 is 14 amino acids. V dropped 3 bases and J dropped 4 bases, with 10 bases sitting between them. The chain's CDR3 is CASSLSGKGNTIYF. For the CDR3, the DNA is TGTGCCAGCAGTTTGTCAGGGAAAGGAAACACCATATATTTT.

The rearrangement joins TRBV11-2 to TRBJ2-3; 10 bases align to TRBD2. V was clipped by 7 bases and J by 1 base; unmatched bases: 8. Germline CDR1 is SGHAT and CDR2 is FQNNGV. The CDR3 has 16 residues. The CDR3 DNA reads TGTGCCAGCAACTCCCTAGCGGGGGCTGGCACAGATACGCAGTATTTT. As protein: CASNSLAGAGTDTQYF.

The chain couples TRBV12-3 or TRBV12-4 to TRBJ1-4, with 7 bases matching TRBD1. With V trimmed by 3 bases and J by 7 bases, 11 bases remained unmatched. This CDR3 region has 16 residues. The CDR3, as DNA: TGTGCCAGCAGTTTTTTACGGACAGGTGGGGGTGAAAAACTGTTTTTT. Protein product: CASSFLRTGGGEKLFF.

The chain uses TRBV5-1 and TRBJ2-7, with 10 bases lining up with TRBD2. The CDR3 runs to 17 residues. The germline V gene encodes CDR1 SGHRS and CDR2 YFSETQ. V shed 3 bases, J shed 2 bases, and the junction held 11 bases outside the gene matches. CDR3 in DNA: TGCGCCAGCAGCTGGACCCGAACTAGCGGGACCACCTACGAGCAGTACTTC. As protein: CASSWTRTSGTTYEQYF. Combining the CDR3 with reference TRBV5-1 and TRBJ2-7 gives the whole variable domain KAGVTQTPRYLIKTRGQQVTLSCSPISGHRSVSWYQQTPGQGLQFLFEYFSETQRNKGNFPGRFSGRQFSNSRSEMNVSTLELGDSALYLCASSWTRTSGTTYEQYFGPGTRLTVT.

The chain carries TRBV4-1 and TRBJ2-2, with 10 positions matching TRBD1. V lost 1 base to trimming and J lost 5 bases; unmatched junction nucleotides: 4. From germline, CDR1 is MGHRA and CDR2 YSYEKL. The CDR3 covers 16 residues. Written as DNA, the CDR3 is TGCGCCAGCAGCCAAGGGACAGGGGGAAATACCGGGGAGCTGTTTTTT. Translation gives CASSQGTGGNTGELFF.

V and J are TRBV14 and TRBJ2-3; D is ambiguous. V was trimmed by 2 bases and J by 1 base, leaving 13 bases between them. The CDR3 covers 16 residues. Germline V gene sequence: CDR1 SGHDN, CDR2 FVKESK. CDR3 residues: CASSQHRAQRTDTQYF. CDR3 bases: TGTGCCAGCAGCCAACACCGGGCGCAACGCACAGATACGCAGTATTTT.

This chain connects TRBV29-1 to TRBJ1-2; unclear D gene. The V gene's germline CDR1 is SQVTM and CDR2 ANQGSEA. The CDR3 consists of 12 residues. Trimming shortened V by 4 bases and J by 2 bases, and 8 bases separated the two germline ends. The CDR3 DNA reads as TGCAGCGTTGGGACCTCCAACTATGGCTACACCTTC. It yields the protein CSVGTSNYGYTF.

The CDR3 bases are TGTGCCAGCAGCTCCACAGGGTTTAGCGGCACAGATACGCAGTATTTT. The encoded protein is CASSSTGFSGTDTQYF. This chain connects TRBV7-6 to TRBJ2-3; maybe TRBD1 (6 bases). This CDR3 has 16 residues. Germline assignment: CDR1 SGHVS and CDR2 FNYEAQ. V shed 4 bases and J shed 1 base, with 15 bases lying between them.

This clonotype came up a few times. The chain couples TRBV7-6 to TRBJ1-1; no clear D. This CDR3 has 14 amino acids. V lost 7 bases, J lost 3 bases, and 15 bases lay in between. From germline, CDR1 is SGHVS and CDR2 FNYEAQ. DNA for the CDR3: TGTGCCAGCACCCGGACGGCGAAGGACACTGAAGCTTTCTTT. This gives the protein CASTRTAKDTEAFF.

The CDR3 reads CASSLGQTAKNIQYF. Here the CDR3 DNA reads TGCGCCAGCAGCTTGGGACAGACGGCCAAAAACATTCAGTACTTC. The V gene is TRBV5-1, the J gene TRBJ2-4; a weak D match, TRBD1 (5 bases). The CDR3 spans 15 residues. V was pared by 0 bases and J by 1 base, with 8 bases between. Germline V gene lookup returns CDR1 SGHRS and CDR2 YFSETQ.

A few counts support this clonotype. The genes are TRBV6-6 and TRBJ1-1; D remains ambiguous. CDR1 and CDR2 from the germline V gene are MNHNY and SVGAGI (reference sequence). The CDR3 contains 13 residues. Trimming removed 4 bases at V and 2 bases at J, with 8 bases between. This CDR3 is CASSSGDNTEAFF. CDR3 in DNA: TGTGCCAGCAGTTCTGGGGATAACACTGAAGCTTTCTTT.

The V call is TRBV6-1, the J call TRBJ2-2; unclear D gene. The germline V gene encodes CDR1 MNHNS and CDR2 SASEGT. The CDR3 has 17 residues. The V end was cut by 7 bases, the J end by 4 bases, with 22 bases between. The CDR3 protein is CASTPGRLLRSTGELFF. As DNA, the CDR3 is TGTGCCAGCACCCCCGGCCGTCTGCTACGTAGCACCGGGGAGCTGTTTTTT.

V usage is TRBV5-1 and J usage is TRBJ2-5; 13 bases match TRBD2. This CDR3 is 16 amino acids long. From germline, CDR1 is SGHRS and CDR2 YFSETQ. Germline trimming cut 4 bases from V and 0 bases from J; bases unmatched to any gene: 3. CDR3 loop: CASSVGTSGNQETQYF. DNA for the CDR3: TGCGCCAGCAGCGTAGGGACTAGCGGGAACCAAGAGACCCAGTACTTC.

This clonotype was seen a handful of times. V is TRBV15 and J is TRBJ2-5; D gene unclear. CDR1 and CDR2 (germline): LNHNV, YYDKDF (reference sequence). CDR3 size: 15 residues. Trimming removed 3 bases at V and 4 bases at J, with 15 bases between. The CDR3 here is CATSSRGGGSETQYF. CDR3 DNA sequence: TGTGCCACCAGCAGTCGCGGTGGTGGGTCAGAGACCCAGTACTTC.

This clonotype appeared many times. The chain uses TRBV12-3 or TRBV12-4 and TRBJ2-1; tentative D call: TRBD1 (5 bases). The V gene lost 3 bases and the J gene lost 5 bases, with 14 bases spanning the gap. CDR3 length equals 15 residues. CDR3 coding DNA: TGTGCCAGCAGTTTCCAGGGAAACAGCCACAATGAGCAGTTCTTC. This encodes CASSFQGNSHNEQFF.

This chain connects TRBV9 to TRBJ1-1, with 7 positions matching TRBD1. The CDR3 spans 15 residues. Looked up from germline, CDR1 is SGDLS and CDR2 is YYNGEE. After removal of 4 bases from V and 1 base from J, the junction contained 7 bases not matched to a gene. The CDR3 sequence: CASSFMRTGNTEAFF. The CDR3, as DNA: TGTGCCAGCAGCTTTATGAGGACAGGGAACACTGAAGCTTTCTTT.

The rearrangement joins TRBV7-2 to TRBJ2-7, with 7 bases that match TRBD2. The germline CDR1 and CDR2 sequences are SGHTA and FQGNSA. Germline trimming cut 3 bases from V and 2 bases from J; bases unmatched to any gene: 4. This CDR3 contains 14 residues. In nucleotides, the CDR3 is TGTGCCAGCAGCTTGGGACTACCGGCCTACGAGCAGTACTTC. This encodes CASSLGLPAYEQYF.

The gene calls are TRBV2 and TRBJ1-4; possible D gene TRBD1, 6 bases. CDR3 length: 15 amino acids. Looked up from germline, CDR1 is SNHLY and CDR2 is FYNNEI. V lost 5 bases to trimming and J lost 0 bases, with 10 bases between them. CDR3 residues: CASSYRAATNEKLFF. The CDR3 DNA sequence: TGTGCCAGCAGTTACAGGGCCGCAACTAATGAAAAACTGTTTTTT.

The chain joins TRBV18 to TRBJ2-5; D ambiguous. CDR1 is KGHSH, CDR2 LQKENI, per germline. The CDR3 consists of 14 residues. Trimming removed 0 bases at V and 2 bases at J, with 7 bases between. The CDR3 region is CASSPPMRQETQYF. Here the CDR3 DNA reads TGTGCCAGCTCACCACCGATGCGACAAGAGACCCAGTACTTC.

The chain couples TRBV10-2 to TRBJ2-5; D is possibly TRBD1 (5 bases). CDR3 length equals 12 residues. Germline loops: CDR1 WSHSY, CDR2 SAAADI. With 5 bases removed from V and 7 bases from J, the gap between germline ends came to 11 bases. The CDR3 DNA follows: TGCGCCAGCAGTAGGACAACGGGGACCCAGTACTTC. Residues: CASSRTTGTQYF.

This rearrangement joins TRBV4-2 to TRBJ2-1; D is undetermined. This CDR3 has 17 residues. The V end was cut by 2 bases, the J end by 0 bases, with 14 bases between. Germline CDR1 LGHNA, CDR2 YNFKEQ. The CDR3 spells CASSQPDAPSSYNEQFF. CDR3 coding DNA: TGTGCCAGCAGCCAACCTGACGCCCCGAGCTCCTACAATGAGCAGTTCTTC.

This chain links TRBV5-6 with TRBJ2-7, with D possibly matching TRBD1 (6 bases). The V gene lost 7 bases and the J gene lost 3 bases, with 17 bases spanning the gap. The length of the CDR3 is 14 residues. Germline values: CDR1 SGHDT, CDR2 YYEEEE. In DNA, the CDR3 is TGTGCCAGCGCGCCCGGGACATTGGGCTACGAGCAGTACTTC. Translating gives CASAPGTLGYEQYF.